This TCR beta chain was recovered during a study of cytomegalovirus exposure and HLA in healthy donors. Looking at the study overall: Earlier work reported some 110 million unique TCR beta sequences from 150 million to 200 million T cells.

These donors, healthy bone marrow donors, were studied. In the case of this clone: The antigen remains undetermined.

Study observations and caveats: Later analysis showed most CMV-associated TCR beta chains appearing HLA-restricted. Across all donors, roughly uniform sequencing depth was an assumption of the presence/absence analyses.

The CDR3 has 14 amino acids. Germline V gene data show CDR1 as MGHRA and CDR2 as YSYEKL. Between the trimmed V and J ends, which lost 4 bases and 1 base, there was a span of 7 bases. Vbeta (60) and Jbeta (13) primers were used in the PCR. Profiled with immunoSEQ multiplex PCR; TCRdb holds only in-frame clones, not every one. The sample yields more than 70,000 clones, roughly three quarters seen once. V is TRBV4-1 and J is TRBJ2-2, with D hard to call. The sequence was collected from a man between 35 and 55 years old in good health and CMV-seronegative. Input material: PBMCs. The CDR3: CASSPRQNTGELFF. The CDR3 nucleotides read TGCGCCAGCAGCCCTCGACAGAACACCGGGGAGCTGTTTTTT.